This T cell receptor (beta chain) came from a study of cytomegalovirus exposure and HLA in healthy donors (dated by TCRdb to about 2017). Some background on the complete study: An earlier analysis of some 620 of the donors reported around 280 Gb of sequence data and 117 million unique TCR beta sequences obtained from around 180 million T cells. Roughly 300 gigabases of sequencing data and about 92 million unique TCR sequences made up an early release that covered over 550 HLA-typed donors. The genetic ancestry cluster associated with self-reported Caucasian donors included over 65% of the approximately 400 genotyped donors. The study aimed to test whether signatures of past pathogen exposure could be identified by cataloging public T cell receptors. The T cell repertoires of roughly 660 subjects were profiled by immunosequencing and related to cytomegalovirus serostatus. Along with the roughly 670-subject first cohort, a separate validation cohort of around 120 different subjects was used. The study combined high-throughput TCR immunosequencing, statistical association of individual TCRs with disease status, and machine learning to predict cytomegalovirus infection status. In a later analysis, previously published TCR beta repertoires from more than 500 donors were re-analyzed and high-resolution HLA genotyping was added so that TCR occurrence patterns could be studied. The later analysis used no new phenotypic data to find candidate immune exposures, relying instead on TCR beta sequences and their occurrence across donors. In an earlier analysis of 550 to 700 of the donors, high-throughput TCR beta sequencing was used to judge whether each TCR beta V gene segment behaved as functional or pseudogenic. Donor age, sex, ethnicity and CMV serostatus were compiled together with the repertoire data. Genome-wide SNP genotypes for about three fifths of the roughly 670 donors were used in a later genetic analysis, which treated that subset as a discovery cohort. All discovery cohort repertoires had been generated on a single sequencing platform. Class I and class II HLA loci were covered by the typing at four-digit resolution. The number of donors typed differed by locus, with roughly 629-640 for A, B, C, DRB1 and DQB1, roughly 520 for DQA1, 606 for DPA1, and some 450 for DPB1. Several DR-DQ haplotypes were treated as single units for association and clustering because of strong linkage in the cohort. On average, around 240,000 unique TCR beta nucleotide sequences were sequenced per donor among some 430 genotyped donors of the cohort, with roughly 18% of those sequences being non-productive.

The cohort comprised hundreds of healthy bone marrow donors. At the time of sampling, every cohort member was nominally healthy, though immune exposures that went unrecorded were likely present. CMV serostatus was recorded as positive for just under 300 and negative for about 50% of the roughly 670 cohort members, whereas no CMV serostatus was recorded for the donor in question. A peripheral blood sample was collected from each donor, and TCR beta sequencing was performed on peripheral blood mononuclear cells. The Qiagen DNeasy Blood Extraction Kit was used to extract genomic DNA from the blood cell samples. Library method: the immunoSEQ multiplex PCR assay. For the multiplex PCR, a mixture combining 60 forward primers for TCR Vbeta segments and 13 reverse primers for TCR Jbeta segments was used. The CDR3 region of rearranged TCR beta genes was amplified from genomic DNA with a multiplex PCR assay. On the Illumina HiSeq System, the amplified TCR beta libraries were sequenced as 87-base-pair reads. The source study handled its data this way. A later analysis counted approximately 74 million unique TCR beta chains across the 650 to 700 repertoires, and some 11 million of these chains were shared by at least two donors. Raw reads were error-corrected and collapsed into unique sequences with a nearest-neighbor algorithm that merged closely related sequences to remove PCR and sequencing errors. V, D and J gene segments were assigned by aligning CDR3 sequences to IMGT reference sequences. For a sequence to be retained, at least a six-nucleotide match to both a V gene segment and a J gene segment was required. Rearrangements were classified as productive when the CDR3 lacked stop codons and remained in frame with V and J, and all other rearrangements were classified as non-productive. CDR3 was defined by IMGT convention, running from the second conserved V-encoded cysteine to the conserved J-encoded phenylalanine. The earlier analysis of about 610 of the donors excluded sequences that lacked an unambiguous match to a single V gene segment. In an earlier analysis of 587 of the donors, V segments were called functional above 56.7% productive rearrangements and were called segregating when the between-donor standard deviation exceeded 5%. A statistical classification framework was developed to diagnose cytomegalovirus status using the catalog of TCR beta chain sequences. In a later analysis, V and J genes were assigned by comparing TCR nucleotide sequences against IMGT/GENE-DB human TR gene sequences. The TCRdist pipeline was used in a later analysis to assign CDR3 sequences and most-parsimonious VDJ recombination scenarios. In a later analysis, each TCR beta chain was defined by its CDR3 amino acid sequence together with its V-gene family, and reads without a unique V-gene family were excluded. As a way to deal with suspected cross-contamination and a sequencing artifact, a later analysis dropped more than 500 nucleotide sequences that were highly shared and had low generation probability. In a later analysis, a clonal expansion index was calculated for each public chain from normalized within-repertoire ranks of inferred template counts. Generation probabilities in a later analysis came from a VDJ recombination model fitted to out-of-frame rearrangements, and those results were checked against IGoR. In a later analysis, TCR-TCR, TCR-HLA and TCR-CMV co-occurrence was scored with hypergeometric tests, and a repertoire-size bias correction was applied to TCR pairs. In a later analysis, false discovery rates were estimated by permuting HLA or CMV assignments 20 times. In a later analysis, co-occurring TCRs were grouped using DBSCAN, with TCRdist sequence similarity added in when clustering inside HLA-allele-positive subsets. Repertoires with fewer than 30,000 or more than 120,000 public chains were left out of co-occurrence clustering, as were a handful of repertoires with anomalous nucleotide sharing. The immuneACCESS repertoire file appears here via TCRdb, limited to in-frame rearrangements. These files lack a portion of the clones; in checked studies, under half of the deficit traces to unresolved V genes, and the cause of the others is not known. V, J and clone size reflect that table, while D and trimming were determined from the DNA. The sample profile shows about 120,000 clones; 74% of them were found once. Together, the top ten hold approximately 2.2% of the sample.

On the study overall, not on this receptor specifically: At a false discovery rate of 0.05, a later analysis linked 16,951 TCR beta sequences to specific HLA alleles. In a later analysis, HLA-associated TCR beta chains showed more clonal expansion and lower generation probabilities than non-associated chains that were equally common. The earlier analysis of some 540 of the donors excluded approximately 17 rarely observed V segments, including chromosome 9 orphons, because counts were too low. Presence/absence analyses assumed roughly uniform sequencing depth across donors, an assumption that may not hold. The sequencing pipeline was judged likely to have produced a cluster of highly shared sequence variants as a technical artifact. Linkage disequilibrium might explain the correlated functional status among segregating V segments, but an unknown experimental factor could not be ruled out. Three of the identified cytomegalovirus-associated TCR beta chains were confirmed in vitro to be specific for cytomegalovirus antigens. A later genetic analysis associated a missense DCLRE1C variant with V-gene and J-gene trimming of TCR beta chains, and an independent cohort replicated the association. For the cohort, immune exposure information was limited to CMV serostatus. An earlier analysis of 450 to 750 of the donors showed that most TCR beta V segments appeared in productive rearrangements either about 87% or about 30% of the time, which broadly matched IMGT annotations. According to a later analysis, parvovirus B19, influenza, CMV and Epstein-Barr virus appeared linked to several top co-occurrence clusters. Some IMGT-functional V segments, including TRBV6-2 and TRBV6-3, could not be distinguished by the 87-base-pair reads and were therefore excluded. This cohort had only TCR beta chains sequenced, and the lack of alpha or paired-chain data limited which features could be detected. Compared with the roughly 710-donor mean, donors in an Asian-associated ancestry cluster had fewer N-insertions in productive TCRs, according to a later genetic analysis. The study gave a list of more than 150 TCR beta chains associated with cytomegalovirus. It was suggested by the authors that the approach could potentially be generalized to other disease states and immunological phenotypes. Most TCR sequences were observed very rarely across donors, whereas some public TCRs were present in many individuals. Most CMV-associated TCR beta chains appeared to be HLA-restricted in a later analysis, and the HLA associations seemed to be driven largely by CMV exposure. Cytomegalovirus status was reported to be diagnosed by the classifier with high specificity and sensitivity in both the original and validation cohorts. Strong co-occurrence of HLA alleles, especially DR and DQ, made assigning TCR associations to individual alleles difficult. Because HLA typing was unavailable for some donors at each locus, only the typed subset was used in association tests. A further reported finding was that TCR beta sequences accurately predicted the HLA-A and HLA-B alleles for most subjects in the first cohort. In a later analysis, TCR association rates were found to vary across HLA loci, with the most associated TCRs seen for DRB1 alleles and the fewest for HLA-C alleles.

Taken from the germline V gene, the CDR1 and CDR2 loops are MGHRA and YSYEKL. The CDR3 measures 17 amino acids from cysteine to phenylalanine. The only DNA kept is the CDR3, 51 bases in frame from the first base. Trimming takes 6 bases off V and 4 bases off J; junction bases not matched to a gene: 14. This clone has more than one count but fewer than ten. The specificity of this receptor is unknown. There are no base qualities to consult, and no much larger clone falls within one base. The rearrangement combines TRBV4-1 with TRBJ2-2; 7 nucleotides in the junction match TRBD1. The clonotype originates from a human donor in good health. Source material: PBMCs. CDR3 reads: CASRQAGLRGFTGELFF. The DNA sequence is TGCGCCAGCAGACAGGCAGGGCTCAGGGGGTTCACCGGGGAGCTGTTTTTT.